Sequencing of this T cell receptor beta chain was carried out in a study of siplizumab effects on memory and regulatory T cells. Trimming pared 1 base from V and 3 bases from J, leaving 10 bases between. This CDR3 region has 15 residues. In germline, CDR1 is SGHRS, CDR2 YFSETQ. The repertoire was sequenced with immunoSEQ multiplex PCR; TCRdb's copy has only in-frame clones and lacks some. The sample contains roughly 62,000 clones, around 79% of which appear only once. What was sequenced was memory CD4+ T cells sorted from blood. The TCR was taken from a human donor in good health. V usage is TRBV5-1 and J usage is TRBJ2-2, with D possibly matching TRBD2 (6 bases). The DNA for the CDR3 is TGCGCCAGCAGCTTGACGGCGGGGTACACCGGGGAGCTGTTTTTT. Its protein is CASSLTAGYTGELFF.